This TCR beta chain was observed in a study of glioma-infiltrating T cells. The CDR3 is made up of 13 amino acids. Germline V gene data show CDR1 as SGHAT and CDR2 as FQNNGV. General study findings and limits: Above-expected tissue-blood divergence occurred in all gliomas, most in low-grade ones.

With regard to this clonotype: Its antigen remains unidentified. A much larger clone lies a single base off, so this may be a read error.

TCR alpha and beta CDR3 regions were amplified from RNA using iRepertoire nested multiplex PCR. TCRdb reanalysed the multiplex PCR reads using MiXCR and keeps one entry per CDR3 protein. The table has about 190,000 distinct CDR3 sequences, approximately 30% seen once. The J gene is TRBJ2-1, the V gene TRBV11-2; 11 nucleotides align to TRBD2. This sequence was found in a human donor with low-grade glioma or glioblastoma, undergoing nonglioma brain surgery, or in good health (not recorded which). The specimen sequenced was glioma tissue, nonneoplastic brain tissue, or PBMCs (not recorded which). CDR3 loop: CASKASGRNERFF. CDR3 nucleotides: TGTGCCAGCAAGGCTAGCGGGAGGAATGAGCGGTTCTTC.